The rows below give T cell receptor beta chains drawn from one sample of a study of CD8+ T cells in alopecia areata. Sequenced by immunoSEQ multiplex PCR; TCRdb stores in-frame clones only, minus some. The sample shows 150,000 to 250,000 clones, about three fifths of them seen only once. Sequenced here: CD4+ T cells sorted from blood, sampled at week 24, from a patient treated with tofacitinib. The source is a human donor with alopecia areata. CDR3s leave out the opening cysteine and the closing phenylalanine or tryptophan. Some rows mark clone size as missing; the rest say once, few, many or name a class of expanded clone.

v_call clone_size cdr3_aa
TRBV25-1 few ASSEYGGIGETQY
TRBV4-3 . ASSQDVFPRELF
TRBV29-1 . SVGDRGAF
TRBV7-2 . ASSLGGGQPQH
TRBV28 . ASVGGTGGGQPQH
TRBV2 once ASIPRGGSEKLF
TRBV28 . ASSKIAGGPETQY
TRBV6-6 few ASSSGANYEQY
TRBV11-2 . ASSLVSGANVLT
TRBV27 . ASSLITGGSPLH
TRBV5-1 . ASGQQETQY
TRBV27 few ASSLADRSYEQY
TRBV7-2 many ASSLRHLSNTEAF
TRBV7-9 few ASSSRDRGLDTQY
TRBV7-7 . ASSLVGQPGETQY
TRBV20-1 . SARLSYEQY
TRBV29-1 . SVWEETQY
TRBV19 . ASIPPGRPNYGYT
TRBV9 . ASSPAVTDTQY
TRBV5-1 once ASSPMGTGANVLT
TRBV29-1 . SVGTGTSSYEQY
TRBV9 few ASSVKGGTTDTQY
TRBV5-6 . ASSPIGRTDTQY
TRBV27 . ASSFSPQGAREQY
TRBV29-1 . SVGGSSREQY
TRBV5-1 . ASSLASGPAGEQY
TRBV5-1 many ASSLTAQGGAGELF
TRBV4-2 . ASSLKGQGLAGALAKNIQY
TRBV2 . ASSELLYGYT
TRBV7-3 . ASSALADNTGELF
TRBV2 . ASGGSSDEQY
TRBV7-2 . ASSPLYEQY
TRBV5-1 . ASSDSQGAYEQY
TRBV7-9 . ASSSPPGGRIHGYT
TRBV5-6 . ASSLMWSSYNEQF
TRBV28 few ATAGSTDTQY
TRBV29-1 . SVPKDRGYGYT
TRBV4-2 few ASSQTSGFSSGANVLT
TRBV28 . ASTPPGVYEQY
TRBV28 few ASSPPSEGQETQY
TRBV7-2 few ASSLRGGENQETQY
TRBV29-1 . SGSDASYNEQF
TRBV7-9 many ASSLGEGSEQY
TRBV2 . ASSPEIDQPQH
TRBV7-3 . ASSLKGDVAEAF
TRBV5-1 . ASSLMGQGNYGYT
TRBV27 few ASSSRGAGVREQY
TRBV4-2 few ASSQAAGVGLNTEAF
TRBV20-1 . SALVKETQY
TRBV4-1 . ASSQRGLASPEQY
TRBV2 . ASQRDRETQY
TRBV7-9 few ASSLARGNEQF